Given below is one TCR beta chain in context. Participants spanned ages about 18 to 90 years and resided in 20 to 30 US areas. The study assigned cohorts using participant-reported clinical history. Donors of Cohort 3 who recovered were those that had two negative PCRs, clearance, or symptom resolution. Libraries were prepared by immunoSEQ multiplex PCR; TCRdb keeps only in-frame clonotypes and omits some of them. Here the sample spans about 370,000 clones, 80% to 90% being singletons. The sample is drawn from a study of blood T cell repertoires in COVID-19. Study at large: In each case, the material was cDNA or gDNA derived from T cells, B-cell-depleted T cells, or PBMCs.

CDR3 size: 19 residues. Germline assignment: CDR1 MNHEY and CDR2 SVGEGT. The J segment lost 0 bases and the V segment lost 0 bases, leaving 6 bases of the junction unmatched. The clonotype comes from a man aged 18 to 29 who had recovered from COVID-19. The chain carries TRBV6-2 or TRBV6-3 and TRBJ2-2; 11 nucleotides match TRBD2. The sequencing input was PBMCs or T cells enriched from blood (not recorded which). The CDR3 region is CASSYSVLAGGSNTGELFF. The CDR3 DNA reads as TGTGCCAGCAGTTACTCGGTCCTAGCGGGGGGCTCGAACACCGGGGAGCTGTTTTTT.